Detailed here is one T cell receptor beta chain. The CDR3 length is 13 residues. V was cut by 5 bases and J by 6 bases, with 12 bases left in between. CDR1 and CDR2 (germline): SGHTS, YDEGEE. The data were produced by immunoSEQ multiplex PCR, yet TCRdb's version contains in-frame clones alone and is incomplete. There are some 40,000 clones in the sample; about 88% occur only once, and 9.5% to 15% lies in the top ten. The treatment is: randomized to nivolumab then ipilimumab (arm A) or the reverse (arm B). The data derive from a study of sequential checkpoint blockade in melanoma. Study context: Each arm's sequence ended with maintenance nivolumab.

Sample: CD8+ T cells sorted from blood (inferred from file names), taken from a patient given nivolumab and ipilimumab in sequence. This clonotype was sampled from a human donor with melanoma. The chain joins TRBV5-8 to TRBJ2-4, with D tentatively TRBD2 (6 bases). The CDR3 is CASRGGALNIQYF. CDR3 coding DNA: TGTGCCAGCAGAGGAGGGGCTCTAAACATTCAGTACTTC. The full variable domain, with the rest looked up from reference TRBV5-8 and TRBJ2-4, is EAGVTQSPTHLIKTRGQQATLRCSPISGHTSVYWYQQALGLGLQFLLWYDEGEERNRGNFPPRFSGRQFPNYSSELNVNALELEDSALYLCASRGGALNIQYFGAGTRLSVL.